These 16 T cell receptor beta chains originate from one sample sequenced in a study of blood T cells in healthy people across ages. A J-beta primer mix and a sample-barcoded 5' primer were used in a second PCR of about 7 to 12 cycles. Using its own MiXCR run on the 5' RACE reads, TCRdb lists one record per CDR3 protein. Of approximately 850,000 distinct CDR3 sequences detected, 40% to 50% appear once; the ten largest clones hold approximately 19%. Input material: blood. All receptors derive from a man aged 60 to 69 in good health.

This clonotype was counted only a few times. The V call is TRBV29-1, the J call TRBJ2-6; 13 bases map to TRBD2. The V segment lost 7 bases and the J segment 0 bases; nucleotides outside the gene matches: 6. The CDR3 runs to 17 residues. Germline V gene data show CDR1 as SQVTM and CDR2 as ANQGSEA. The chain's CDR3 is CSARTSGGYSGANVLTF. The CDR3 DNA is TGCAGCGCCCGGACTAGCGGGGGTTACTCTGGGGCCAACGTCCTGACTTTC.

The chain joins TRBV7-9 to TRBJ2-5; TRBD1 might be the D (5 bases). Trimming took 4 bases from V and 1 from J, leaving 16 bases between them. The CDR3 is 16 residues long. Germline values: CDR1 SEHNR, CDR2 FQNEAQ (reference sequence). CDR3 nucleotide sequence: TGTGCCAGCAGCTCTGAAGTAACAGGCCTCCAAGAGACCCAGTACTTC. It is translated as CASSSEVTGLQETQYF.

The V gene is TRBV20-1, the J gene TRBJ2-3; 9 nucleotides align to TRBD2. V was clipped by 0 bases and J by 4 bases; unmatched bases: 8. Germline CDR1 and CDR2: DFQATT and SNEGSKA (reference sequence). The CDR3 contains 16 residues. CDR3 residues: CSARDSLRGGADTQYF. The CDR3 bases are TGCAGTGCTAGAGATAGCTTGCGGGGGGGCGCAGATACGCAGTATTTT.

The sample holds a few counts of this clonotype. The chain recombines TRBV7-2 with TRBJ2-7, with D tentatively TRBD2 (6 bases). The V end lost 3 bases, the J end lost 7 bases, and 10 bases lay between the germline ends. This CDR3 contains 12 residues. CDR1 SGHTA and CDR2 FQGNSA come from the germline V gene. Here the CDR3 DNA reads TGTGCCAGCAGCTTCTCCCGGGGGGAGCAGTACTTC. It specifies CASSFSRGEQYF.

This clonotype was found once. This rearrangement joins TRBV15 to TRBJ2-3, with 9 bases lining up with TRBD1. Germline CDR1 LNHNV, CDR2 YYDKDF (reference sequence). The CDR3 is made up of 16 amino acids. V gave up 3 bases and J gave up 6 bases; unmatched junction bases: 10. CDR3 DNA: TGTGCCACCAGCAGGTACGCGGGACAGGGCGTCGATACGCAGTATTTT. Encoded protein: CATSRYAGQGVDTQYF.

A few counts support this clonotype. The rearrangement joins TRBV4-1 to TRBJ2-7, with D uncertain. V lost 0 bases and J 2 bases, leaving 14 bases between the germline ends. The CDR3 is 16 amino acids. The germline CDR1 and CDR2 sequences are MGHRA and YSYEKL. CDR3 loop: CASSQDRFPGAYEQYF. CDR3 DNA sequence: TGCGCCAGCAGCCAAGATCGGTTTCCCGGCGCCTACGAGCAGTACTTC.

The V and J genes are TRBV28 and TRBJ2-7; TRBD1 agrees at 8 bases. There are 14 residues in the CDR3. The V gene's germline CDR1 is MDHEN and CDR2 SYDVKM. The J segment lost 6 bases and the V segment lost 3 bases, leaving 7 bases of the junction unmatched. The CDR3 reads CASSFWQGAVEQYF. The CDR3 DNA reads as TGTGCCAGCAGTTTCTGGCAGGGGGCCGTCGAGCAGTACTTC.

The chain recombines TRBV6-5 with TRBJ2-3, with D uncertain. Germline lookup yields CDR1 MNHEY and CDR2 SVGAGI. This CDR3 spans 14 amino acids. Trimming removed 4 bases at V and 4 bases at J, with 12 bases between. CDR3 loop: CASSFLGQADTQYF. Here the CDR3 DNA reads TGTGCCAGCAGTTTCCTCGGGCAGGCAGATACGCAGTATTTT.

This clonotype showed up many times. The chain recombines TRBV7-2 with TRBJ2-3, with D unclear. The germline gives CDR1 SGHTA, CDR2 FQGNSA. The CDR3 extends over 12 amino acids. Trimming cost V 6 bases and J 6 bases, with 10 bases left between them. CDR3: CASSVGVDTQYF. CDR3 sequence (DNA): TGTGCCAGCAGTGTAGGAGTGGATACGCAGTATTTT.

On this clonotype: With a much larger clone just one base away, this may be a read error. The rearrangement uses TRBV12-3 or TRBV12-4 and TRBJ2-7, with D perhaps TRBD1 (6 bases). V dropped 3 bases and J dropped 2 bases, with 14 bases sitting between them. This CDR3 contains 15 residues. The CDR3 nucleotides are TGTGCCAGCAGTTTTTGGGGGCAGAGCCCCTACGAGCAGTACTTC. It translates to CASSFWGQSPYEQYF.

This clonotype has only a few counts. The CDR3 is CATQNLAGGNTDTQYF. The CDR3 DNA reads TGTGCCACCCAGAATCTAGCGGGGGGAAACACAGATACGCAGTATTTT. The J gene is TRBJ2-3, the V gene TRBV10-3, with 11 bases matching TRBD2. Germline-derived CDR1 and CDR2 are ENHRY and SYGVKD. The CDR3 runs 16 residues. J gave up 2 bases and V 10 bases, and 11 bases lay outside the gene matches.

V is TRBV14 and J is TRBJ2-1, with 7 bases that match TRBD2. TRBJ2-7 matches the DNA end more closely, so the J call is doubtful. The CDR3 is made up of 14 amino acids. The germline V gene encodes CDR1 SGHDN and CDR2 FVKESK. The chain's CDR3 is CASSQGGGYNEQYF. The DNA of the CDR3 is TGTGCCAGCAGCCAAGGGGGAGGGTACAATGAGCAGTACTTC.

This clonotype has a handful of counts. The rearrangement joins TRBV3-1 to TRBJ2-7, with a possible D match to TRBD2 (7 bases). From germline, CDR1 is LGHDT and CDR2 YNNKEL (reference sequence). CDR3 length equals 14 residues. The V gene lost 4 bases and the J gene lost 4 bases, with 14 bases spanning the gap. The CDR3 region has the DNA TGTGCCAGCAGCCGTGGACAGCGGGATTACGAGCAGTACTTC. Translating it yields CASSRGQRDYEQYF.

There are a few counts of this clonotype. The CDR3 here is CASRPRGGEKLFF. CDR3 sequence (DNA): TGTGCCAGCAGACCCAGGGGAGGAGAAAAACTGTTTTTT. This chain connects TRBV12-3 or TRBV12-4 to TRBJ1-4, with D possibly being TRBD1 (6 bases). This CDR3 comprises 13 residues. Trimming removed 6 bases at V and 8 bases at J, with 13 bases between.

This clonotype appeared a few times. The J gene is TRBJ1-2, the V gene TRBV29-1, with a tentative D call TRBD1 (5 bases). V lost 3 bases, J lost 8 bases, and 10 bases lay in between. The CDR3 has 11 amino acids. Per germline, CDR1 SQVTM and CDR2 ANQGSEA. CDR3 in amino acids: CSVEGPRGYTF. CDR3 DNA: TGCAGCGTTGAGGGGCCCCGAGGCTACACCTTC.

The chain is built from TRBV7-9 and TRBJ1-2; D unresolved. CDR1 and CDR2 (germline): SEHNR, FQNEAQ (reference sequence). The CDR3 is made up of 15 amino acids. The ends were cut back, 1 base at V and 3 bases at J, with 12 bases in the middle. The CDR3 region is CASSLGEARDYGYTF. The CDR3 nucleotides read TGTGCCAGCAGCTTAGGAGAGGCTAGGGACTATGGCTACACCTTC.